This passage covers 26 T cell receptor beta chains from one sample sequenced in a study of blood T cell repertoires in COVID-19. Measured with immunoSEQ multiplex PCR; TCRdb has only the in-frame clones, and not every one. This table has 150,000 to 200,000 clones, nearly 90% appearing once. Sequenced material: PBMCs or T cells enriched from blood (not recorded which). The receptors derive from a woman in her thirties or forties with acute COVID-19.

Here the CDR3 DNA reads TGTGCCAGCAGTTTATTCCCGGGTCGGGAACAGCCCCAGCATTTT. It encodes CASSLFPGREQPQHF. The rearrangement joins TRBV28 to TRBJ1-5; D remains ambiguous. V dropped 1 base and J dropped 7 bases, with 14 bases sitting between them. The CDR3 has 15 amino acids. CDR1 is MDHEN and CDR2 is SYDVKM in the germline V gene.

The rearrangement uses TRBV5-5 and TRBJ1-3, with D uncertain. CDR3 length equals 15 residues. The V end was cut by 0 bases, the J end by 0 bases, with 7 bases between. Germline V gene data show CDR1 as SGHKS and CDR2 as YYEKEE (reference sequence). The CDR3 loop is CASSLGGGSGNTIYF. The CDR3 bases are TGTGCCAGCAGCTTGGGCGGAGGCTCTGGAAACACCATATATTTT. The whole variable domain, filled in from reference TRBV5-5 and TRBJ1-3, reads DAGVTQSPTHLIKTRGQQVTLRCSPISGHKSVSWYQQVLGQGPQFIFQYYEKEERGRGNFPDRFSARQFPNYSSELNVNALLLGDSALYLCASSLGGGSGNTIYFGEGSWLTVV.

The CDR3 coding sequence is TGTGCCAGCAGCACCCACAGGGGTTCTTACAATGAGCAGTTCTTC. Encoded protein: CASSTHRGSYNEQFF. The chain has TRBV7-3 and TRBJ2-1; 7 bases map to TRBD1. CDR1 SGHTA and CDR2 FQGTGA come from the germline V gene. Losses at the gene ends were 5 bases for V and 4 bases for J; bases not matched to a gene: 8. The CDR3 length is 15 residues. Full variable domain (remainder filled in from reference TRBV7-3 and TRBJ2-1): GAGVSQTPSNKVTEKGKYVELRCDPISGHTALYWYRQSLGQGPEFLIYFQGTGAADDSGLPNDRFFAVRPEGSVSTLKIQRTERGDSAVYLCASSTHRGSYNEQFFGPGTRLTVL.

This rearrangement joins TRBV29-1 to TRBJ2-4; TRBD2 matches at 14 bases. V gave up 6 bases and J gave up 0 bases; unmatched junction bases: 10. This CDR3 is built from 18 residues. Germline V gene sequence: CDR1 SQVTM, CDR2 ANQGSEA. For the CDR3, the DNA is TGCAGCGTGGCCCCGAGACTAGCGGGGGGGGGAGCCAAAAACATTCAGTACTTC. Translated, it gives CSVAPRLAGGGAKNIQYF.

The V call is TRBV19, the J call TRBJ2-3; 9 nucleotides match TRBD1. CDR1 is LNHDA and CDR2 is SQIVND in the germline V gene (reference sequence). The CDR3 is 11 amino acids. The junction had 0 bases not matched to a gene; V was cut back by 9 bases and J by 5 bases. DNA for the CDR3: TGTGCCAGGGACAGGGGAGATACGCAGTATTTT. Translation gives CARDRGDTQYF.

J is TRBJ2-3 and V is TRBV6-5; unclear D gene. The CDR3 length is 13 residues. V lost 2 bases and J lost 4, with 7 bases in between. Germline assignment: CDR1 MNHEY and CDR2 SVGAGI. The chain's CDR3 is CASSYDFADTQYF. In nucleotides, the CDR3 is TGTGCCAGCAGTTACGACTTCGCAGATACGCAGTATTTT.

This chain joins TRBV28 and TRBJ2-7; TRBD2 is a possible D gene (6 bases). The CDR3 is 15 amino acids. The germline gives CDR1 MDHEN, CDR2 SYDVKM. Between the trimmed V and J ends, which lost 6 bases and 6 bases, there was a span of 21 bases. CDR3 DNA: TGTGCCAGCAGCTATGTGGTGGTGTTCGGGGGCGAGCAGTACTTC. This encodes CASSYVVVFGGEQYF.

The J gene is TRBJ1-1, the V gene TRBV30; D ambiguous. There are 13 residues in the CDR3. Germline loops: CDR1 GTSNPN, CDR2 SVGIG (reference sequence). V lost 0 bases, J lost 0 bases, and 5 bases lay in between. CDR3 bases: TGTGCCTGGAGTGTCGAGATGAACACTGAAGCTTTCTTT. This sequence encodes CAWSVEMNTEAFF. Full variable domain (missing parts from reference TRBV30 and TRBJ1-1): SQTIHQWPATLVQPVGSPLSLECTVEGTSNPNLYWYRQAAGRGLQLLFYSVGIGQISSEVPQNLSASRPQDRQFILSSKKLLLSDSGFYLCAWSVEMNTEAFFGQGTRLTVV.

The CDR3 is CASQGQGNTEAFF. The CDR3 bases are TGCGCCAGCCAGGGACAGGGGAACACTGAAGCTTTCTTT. The chain combines TRBV5-1 with TRBJ1-1; 9 bases match TRBD1. Unmatched junction bases numbered 2, after V lost 7 bases and J lost 1 base. Germline CDR1 SGHRS, CDR2 YFSETQ. This CDR3 comprises 13 residues.

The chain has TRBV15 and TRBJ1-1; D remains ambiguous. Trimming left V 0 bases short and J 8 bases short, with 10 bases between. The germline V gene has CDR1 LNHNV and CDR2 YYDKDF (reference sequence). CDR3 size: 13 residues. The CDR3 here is CATSRDRGAEAFF. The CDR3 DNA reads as TGTGCCACCAGCAGAGATCGTGGAGCAGAAGCTTTCTTT.

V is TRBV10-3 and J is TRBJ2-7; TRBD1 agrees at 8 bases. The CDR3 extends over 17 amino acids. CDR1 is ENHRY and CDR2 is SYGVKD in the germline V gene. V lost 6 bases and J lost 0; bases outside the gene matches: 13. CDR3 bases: TGTGCCATCAGGGCCACAGAAGACAGGGGATTCTCCTACGAGCAGTACTTC. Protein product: CAIRATEDRGFSYEQYF.

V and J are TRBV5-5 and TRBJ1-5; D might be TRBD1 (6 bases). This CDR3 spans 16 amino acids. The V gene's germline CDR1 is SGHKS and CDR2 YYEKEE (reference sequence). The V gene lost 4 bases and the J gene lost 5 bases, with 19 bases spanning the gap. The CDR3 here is CASSPVPTGSHQPQHF. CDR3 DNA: TGTGCCAGCAGCCCCGTCCCAACAGGGTCGCATCAGCCCCAGCATTTT.

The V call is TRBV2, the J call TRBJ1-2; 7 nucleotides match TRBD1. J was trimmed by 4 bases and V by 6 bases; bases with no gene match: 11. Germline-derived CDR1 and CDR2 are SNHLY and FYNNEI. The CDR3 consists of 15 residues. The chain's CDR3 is CASRMKGGGPYGYTF. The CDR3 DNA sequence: TGTGCCAGCAGGATGAAAGGAGGGGGCCCCTATGGCTACACCTTC. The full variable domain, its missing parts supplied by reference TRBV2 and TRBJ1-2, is EPEVTQTPSHQVTQMGQEVILRCVPISNHLYFYWYRQILGQKVEFLVSFYNNEISEKSEIFDDQFSVERPDGSNFTLKIRSTKLEDSAMYFCASRMKGGGPYGYTFGSGTRLTVV.

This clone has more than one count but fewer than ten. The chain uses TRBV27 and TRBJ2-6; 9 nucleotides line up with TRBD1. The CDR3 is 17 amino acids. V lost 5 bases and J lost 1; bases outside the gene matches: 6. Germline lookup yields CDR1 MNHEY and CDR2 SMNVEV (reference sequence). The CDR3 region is CASSTTGTGSGANVLTF. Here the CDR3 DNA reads TGTGCCAGCAGTACGACCGGGACAGGGTCTGGGGCCAACGTCCTGACTTTC.

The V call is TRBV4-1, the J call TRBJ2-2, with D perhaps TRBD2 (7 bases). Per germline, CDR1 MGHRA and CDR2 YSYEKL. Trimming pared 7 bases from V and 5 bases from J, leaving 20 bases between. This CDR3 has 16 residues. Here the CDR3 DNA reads TGCGCCAGCACCCTAGGGGGGGGCCTAGGGACCGGGGAGCTGTTTTTT. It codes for CASTLGGGLGTGELFF.

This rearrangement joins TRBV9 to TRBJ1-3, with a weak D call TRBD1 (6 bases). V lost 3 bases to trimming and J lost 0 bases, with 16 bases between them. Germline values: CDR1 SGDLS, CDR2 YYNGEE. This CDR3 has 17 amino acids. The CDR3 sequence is CASSAKQGLASGNTIYF. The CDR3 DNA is TGTGCCAGCAGCGCAAAACAGGGATTGGCCTCTGGAAACACCATATATTTT.

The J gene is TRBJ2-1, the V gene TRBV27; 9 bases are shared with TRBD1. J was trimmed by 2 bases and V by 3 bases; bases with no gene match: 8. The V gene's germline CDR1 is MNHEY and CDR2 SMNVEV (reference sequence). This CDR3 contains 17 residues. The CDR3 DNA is TGTGCCAGCAGTTTTGGCGTAACAGGGGGCACCTACAATGAGCAGTTCTTC. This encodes CASSFGVTGGTYNEQFF.

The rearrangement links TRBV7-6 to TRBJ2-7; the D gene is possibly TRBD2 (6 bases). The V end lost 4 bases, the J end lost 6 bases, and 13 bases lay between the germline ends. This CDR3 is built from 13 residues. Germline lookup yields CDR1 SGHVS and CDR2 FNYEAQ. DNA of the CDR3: TGTGCCAGCAGCTCAACTAGCCGAACCGAGCAGTACTTC. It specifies CASSSTSRTEQYF.

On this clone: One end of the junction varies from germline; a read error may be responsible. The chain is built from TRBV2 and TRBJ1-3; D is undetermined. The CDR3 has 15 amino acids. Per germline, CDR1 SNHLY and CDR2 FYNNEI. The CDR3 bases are TGTGCCAGCAGGGAAGACGCGAGCTCTGGAAACACCATATATTTT. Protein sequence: CASREDASSGNTIYF.

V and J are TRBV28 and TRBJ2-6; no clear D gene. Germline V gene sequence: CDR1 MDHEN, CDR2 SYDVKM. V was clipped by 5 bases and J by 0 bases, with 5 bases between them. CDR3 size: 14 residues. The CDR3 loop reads CASSVSSGANVLTF. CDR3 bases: TGTGCCAGCAGTGTCTCCTCTGGGGCCAACGTCCTGACTTTC.

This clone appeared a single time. In DNA form, the CDR3 reads TGTGCTAGTGGTTTGGTCCTATCGGGAGTCTGGGACACCGGGGAGCTGTTTTTT. Translated, it gives CASGLVLSGVWDTGELFF. The V call is TRBV12-5, the J call TRBJ2-2; D is perhaps TRBD2 (6 bases). V gave up 0 bases and J gave up 3 bases, with 17 bases separating them. CDR3 size: 18 residues. CDR1 and CDR2 (germline): LGHNT, FRNRAP.

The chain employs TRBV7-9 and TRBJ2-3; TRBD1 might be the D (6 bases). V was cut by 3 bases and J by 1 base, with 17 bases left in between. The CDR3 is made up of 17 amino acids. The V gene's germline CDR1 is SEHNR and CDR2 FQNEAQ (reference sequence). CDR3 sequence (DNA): TGTGCCAGCAGCTTCCCGACAGGAATAGGAGGCACAGATACGCAGTATTTT. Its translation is CASSFPTGIGGTDTQYF.

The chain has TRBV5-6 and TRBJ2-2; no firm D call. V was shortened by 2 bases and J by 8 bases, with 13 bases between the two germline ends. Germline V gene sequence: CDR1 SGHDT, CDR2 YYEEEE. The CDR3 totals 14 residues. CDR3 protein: CASSFGINSGELFF. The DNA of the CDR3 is TGTGCCAGCAGCTTCGGCATCAACAGTGGGGAGCTGTTTTTT.

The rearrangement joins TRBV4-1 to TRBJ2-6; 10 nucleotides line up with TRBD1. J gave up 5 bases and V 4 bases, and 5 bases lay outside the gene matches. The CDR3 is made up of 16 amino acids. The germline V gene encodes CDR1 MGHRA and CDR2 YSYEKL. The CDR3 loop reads CASSLGQGGWANVLTF. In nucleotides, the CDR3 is TGCGCCAGCAGCCTCGGACAGGGGGGTTGGGCCAACGTCCTGACTTTC.

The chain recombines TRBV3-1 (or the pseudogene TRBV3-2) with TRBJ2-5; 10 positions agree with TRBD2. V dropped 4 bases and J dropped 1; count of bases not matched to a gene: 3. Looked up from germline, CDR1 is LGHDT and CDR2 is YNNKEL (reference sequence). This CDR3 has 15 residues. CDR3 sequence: CASSLAGGPQETQYF. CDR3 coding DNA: TGTGCCAGCAGCCTAGCGGGGGGCCCCCAAGAGACCCAGTACTTC.

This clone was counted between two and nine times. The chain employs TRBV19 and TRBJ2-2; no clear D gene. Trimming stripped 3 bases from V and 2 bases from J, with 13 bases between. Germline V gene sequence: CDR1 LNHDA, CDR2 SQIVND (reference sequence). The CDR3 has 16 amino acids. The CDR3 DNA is TGTGCCAGTAGTATCTTAGGTAGCTACAACACCGGGGAGCTGTTTTTT. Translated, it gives CASSILGSYNTGELFF.